The sequence of this TCR beta chain was determined in a study of CD8 T cells in ankylosing spondylitis. MiXCR, run by TCRdb on the 5' RACE reads, gives a single entry per CDR3 protein. Of around 180,000 distinct CDR3 sequences listed, 10% to 15% are singletons. This CDR3 has 13 amino acids. V was clipped by 5 bases and J by 6 bases, with 14 bases between them. CDR1 and CDR2 (germline): SGHTA, FQGNSA. This sequence joins TRBV7-2 and TRBJ2-7; the D is unclear. The sequence came from a female donor with ankylosing spondylitis or in good health (not recorded which). Sequencing used blood, either unsorted or a sorted T cell fraction (not recorded which). Here the CDR3 DNA reads TGTGCCAGCAGCACAACGGGCAGTTTCGAGCAGTACTTC. Its protein is CASSTTGSFEQYF.